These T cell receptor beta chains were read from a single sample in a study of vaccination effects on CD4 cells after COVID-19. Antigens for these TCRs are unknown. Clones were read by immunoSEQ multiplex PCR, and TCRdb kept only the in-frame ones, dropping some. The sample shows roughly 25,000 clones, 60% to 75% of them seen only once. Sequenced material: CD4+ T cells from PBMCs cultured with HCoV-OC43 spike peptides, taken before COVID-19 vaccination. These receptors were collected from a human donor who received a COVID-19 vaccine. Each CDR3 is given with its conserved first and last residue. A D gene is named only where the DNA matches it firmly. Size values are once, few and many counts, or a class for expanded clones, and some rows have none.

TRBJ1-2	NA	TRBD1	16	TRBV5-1	CASSSSGTDLNYGYTF	TGCGCCAGCAGTAGCTCCGGGACAGATTTAAACTATGGCTACACCTTC
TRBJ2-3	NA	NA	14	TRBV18	CASSPPDTPDTQYF	TGTGCCAGCTCACCACCGGACACCCCAGATACGCAGTATTTT
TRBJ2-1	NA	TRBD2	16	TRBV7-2	CASSLRLAGYYNEQFF	TGTGCCAGCAGCTTAAGGCTAGCGGGGTACTACAATGAGCAGTTCTTC
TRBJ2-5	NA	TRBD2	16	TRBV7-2	CASSYSTSGGQETQYF	TGTGCCAGCAGCTATTCGACTAGCGGGGGACAAGAGACCCAGTACTTC
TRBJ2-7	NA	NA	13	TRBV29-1	CSAGGRVSGEQYF	TGCAGCGCTGGGGGCAGGGTGAGTGGGGAGCAGTACTTC
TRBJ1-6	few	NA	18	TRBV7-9	CASSSRKLGTPQVKPLHF	TGTGCCAGCAGCTCTCGAAAACTCGGGACACCGCAAGTAAAGCCCCTCCACTTT
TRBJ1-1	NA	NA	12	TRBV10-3	CAISVGLPEAFF	TGTGCCATCAGCGTCGGGTTACCTGAAGCTTTCTTT
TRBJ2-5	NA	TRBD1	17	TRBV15	CATSRSPGQGVKETQYF	TGTGCCACCAGCAGGTCTCCGGGACAGGGGGTCAAAGAGACCCAGTACTTC
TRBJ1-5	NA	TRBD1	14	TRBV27	CASSLKTGGQPQHF	TGTGCCAGCAGTCTTAAAACAGGGGGTCAGCCCCAGCATTTT
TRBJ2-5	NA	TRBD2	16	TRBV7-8	CASSLFGRLAGETQYF	TGTGCCAGCAGCTTATTCGGTAGACTAGCGGGGGAGACCCAGTACTTC
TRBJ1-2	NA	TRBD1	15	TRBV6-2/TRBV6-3	CASSYPRTGVVGYTF	TGTGCCAGCAGTTACCCACGGACAGGGGTGGTTGGCTACACCTTC
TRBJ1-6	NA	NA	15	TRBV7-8	CASSLAGDNNSPLHF	TGTGCCAGCAGCTTAGCGGGAGACAACAATTCACCCCTCCACTTT
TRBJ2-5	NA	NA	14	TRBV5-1	CASSHGTLQETQYF	TGCGCCAGCAGCCACGGGACGCTACAAGAGACCCAGTACTTC
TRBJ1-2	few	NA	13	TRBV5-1	CASSGAANYGYTF	TGCGCCAGCAGCGGCGCAGCTAACTATGGCTACACCTTC